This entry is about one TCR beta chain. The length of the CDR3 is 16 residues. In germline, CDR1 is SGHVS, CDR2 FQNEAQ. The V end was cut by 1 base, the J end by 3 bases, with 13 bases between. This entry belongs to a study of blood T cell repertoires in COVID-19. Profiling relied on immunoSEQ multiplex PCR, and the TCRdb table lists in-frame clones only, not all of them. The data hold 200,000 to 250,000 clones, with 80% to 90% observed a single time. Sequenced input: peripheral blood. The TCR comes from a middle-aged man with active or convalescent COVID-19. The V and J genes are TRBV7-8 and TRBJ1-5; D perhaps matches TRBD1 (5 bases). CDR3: CASSLGPRAPNQPQHF. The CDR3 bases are TGTGCCAGCAGCTTAGGTCCCAGGGCCCCCAATCAGCCCCAGCATTTT.